The entry below describes one TCR beta chain. Its antigen is currently not known. Base quality data are lacking; no much larger clone is found one base away. A BD FACSAria-II was used to sort CD8+ T cells by CD103 expression straight into ice-cold TRIzol LS reagent. Freshly resected lung tumor tissue was collected at the time of surgical resection. Fresh cells were Fc receptor-blocked, then stained for CD45, CD4, CD3, CD8A and CD103, with DAPI used for live/dead discrimination. A miRNeasy kit was used to purify total RNA from the sorted CD103+ and CD103- CD8+ T cells. Sorting of tumor-infiltrating CD8+ cytotoxic T cells by CD103 expression was used to split tissue-resident memory (TRM) cells from non-TRM cells. The donors were lung cancer patients whose disease was treatment-naive. Patients with respiratory malignancies who were newly diagnosed and untreated were recruited prospectively after referral.

These data are taken from a study of tissue-resident memory T cells in lung cancer (dated by TCRdb to about 2019). For the wider study: Paired tumor TRM and tumor non-TRM populations from 10 lung cancer patients were compared by TCR beta-chain sequencing.

On the study overall, not on this receptor specifically: Compared with tumor non-TRM cells, tumor TRM cells had a significantly more restricted TCR repertoire, reflected in lower Shannon-Wiener and inverse Simpson diversity. Expanded clonotypes accounted for 73% of tumor TRM repertoires on average, versus 52% of tumor non-TRM repertoires.

CDR1 and CDR2, per the germline V gene, are MNHEY and SVGAGI. Reading from cysteine to phenylalanine, the CDR3 counts 16 amino acids. CDR3 DNA only is kept here, 48 bases in frame from base 1. Trimming accounts for 2 bases at V and 7 bases at J, while the number of junction bases matched to no gene is 12. This sample was sequenced with an Illumina MiSeq. Unique molecular identifiers were incorporated into the TCR sequencing libraries, and TruSeq single indexes were used for indexing. On the authors' methods: TCR reads were mapped and error-corrected with MIGEC v1.2.7 and were then analyzed with VDJtools v1.1.7, with default settings applied for both tools. Repertoire diversity was quantified with Shannon-Wiener and inverse Simpson indices computed in VDJtools. Expanded TCRbeta clonotypes were defined by a frequency threshold of at least three. Across the approximately ten patients, Wilcoxon rank-sum tests were used for the statistical comparisons of TCR diversity between tumor TRM and non-TRM populations. In TCRdb, the public reads were trimmed at Q25 with fastp and aligned with MiXCR, with productive beta chains retained. Here each entry gathers all rows of one CDR3 protein and keeps the most common genes and DNA. The V and J calls, along with clone size, are taken from TCRdb and not from the paper's own processing. A total of hundreds of distinct CDR3 sequences appear in this sample, 24% of them only once. The ten largest clonotypes hold 41% of the sample.

This clonotype originated in a human donor with treatment-naive lung cancer (subtype not recorded). Sequencing was performed on CD103- CD8+ T cells from lung tumor tissue. What this sample's cell subset or site label stands for: non-TRM CD8+ CTLs. The chain is made from TRBV6-5 and TRBJ2-5; 8 central nucleotides agree with TRBD2. The CDR3 has the sequence CASSYTPYGGAATQYF. DNA sequence: TGTGCCAGCAGTTACACCCCCTACGGGGGGGCCGCGACCCAGTACTTC.